These 22 T cell receptor beta chains came from one sample sequenced in a study of blood T cell repertoires in COVID-19. The data were produced by immunoSEQ multiplex PCR, yet TCRdb's version contains in-frame clones alone and is incomplete. The table has nearly 90,000 clones, less than 95% seen once. Sequenced material: peripheral blood. The origin of the receptors is a man aged 18 to 30 with COVID-19, enrolled during active disease.

The chain uses TRBV14 and TRBJ2-1; D might be TRBD1 (6 bases). V gave up 4 bases and J gave up 4 bases, with 11 bases separating them. Germline assignment: CDR1 SGHDN and CDR2 FVKESK. This CDR3 comprises 14 residues. The CDR3 nucleotides are TGTGCCAGCAGCCCCCGGACAGTTTACAATGAGCAGTTCTTC. This sequence encodes CASSPRTVYNEQFF. Filled out from reference TRBV14 and TRBJ2-1, the complete variable domain reads EAGVTQFPSHSVIEKGQTVTLRCDPISGHDNLYWYRRVMGKEIKFLLHFVKESKQDESGMPNNRFLAERTGGTYSTLKVQPAELEDSGVYFCASSPRTVYNEQFFGPGTRLTVL.

The chain combines TRBV7-2 with TRBJ2-7, with TRBD2 matching over 9 bases. The CDR3 loop spans 15 amino acids. Germline CDR1 is SGHTA and CDR2 is FQGNSA. Trimming removed 5 bases from V and 5 bases from J; junction bases left unmatched: 10. CDR3 DNA sequence: TGTGCCAGCAGCCCCTCAAGCGGGAGGAGCCACGAGCAGTACTTC. Amino acids: CASSPSSGRSHEQYF.

This chain uses TRBV7-9 with TRBJ1-4; D is perhaps TRBD1 (5 bases). V was pared by 5 bases and J by 4 bases, with 14 bases between. Germline loops: CDR1 SEHNR, CDR2 FQNEAQ (reference sequence). The CDR3 has 15 residues. The chain's CDR3 is CASSLGWGGNEKLFF. CDR3 bases: TGTGCCAGCAGCCTAGGCTGGGGCGGTAATGAAAAACTGTTTTTT.

The chain uses TRBV5-4 and TRBJ2-7; tentatively, D is TRBD2 (5 bases). Trimming pared 4 bases from V and 2 bases from J, leaving 13 bases between. The CDR3 totals 14 residues. Germline V gene sequence: CDR1 SGHNT, CDR2 YYREEE (reference sequence). CDR3 sequence reads: CASSPGDQPYEQYF. DNA for the CDR3: TGTGCCAGCAGCCCCGGGGATCAGCCCTACGAGCAGTACTTC.

The chain is built from TRBV28 and TRBJ2-7, with a tentative D call TRBD2 (5 bases). CDR3 length: 13 residues. V dropped 4 bases and J dropped 2 bases, with 9 bases sitting between them. Germline V gene lookup returns CDR1 MDHEN and CDR2 SYDVKM. The CDR3 coding sequence is TGTGCCAGCAGTTCACTAGGAACCTACGAGCAGTACTTC. Protein product: CASSSLGTYEQYF.

The rearrangement joins TRBV2 to TRBJ1-2; TRBD1 aligns across 9 bases. The CDR3 runs to 15 residues. J was trimmed by 4 bases and V by 3 bases; bases with no gene match: 6. CDR1 SNHLY and CDR2 FYNNEI come from the germline V gene. CDR3 nucleotides: TGTGCCAGCAGTGAGGAGGGACAGGGACTCTATGGCTACACCTTC. Encoded protein: CASSEEGQGLYGYTF.

This clone was seen only once. This rearrangement joins TRBV15 to TRBJ2-2, with 9 bases identical to TRBD2. This CDR3 region has 15 residues. Per the germline V gene, CDR1 is LNHNV and CDR2 is YYDKDF (reference sequence). The J segment lost 7 bases and the V segment lost 6 bases, leaving 9 bases of the junction unmatched. The CDR3 protein is CATRDEREDYGELFF. The CDR3 coding sequence is TGTGCCACCAGGGACGAGCGGGAGGACTACGGGGAGCTGTTTTTT.

The chain links TRBV27 to TRBJ1-1, with D uncertain. The CDR3 runs to 13 residues. Trimming removed 6 bases from V and 1 base from J, with 9 bases in between. The germline V gene encodes CDR1 MNHEY and CDR2 SMNVEV (reference sequence). This chain's CDR3 is CASSILRNTEAFF. Here the CDR3 DNA reads TGTGCCAGCAGCATCCTCAGGAACACTGAAGCTTTCTTT.

The rearrangement joins TRBV5-5 to TRBJ1-1; D possibly corresponds to TRBD1 (6 bases). Trimming pared 2 bases from V and 3 bases from J, leaving 8 bases between. The CDR3 spans 13 residues. Germline CDR1 is SGHKS and CDR2 is YYEKEE (reference sequence). In DNA form, the CDR3 reads TGTGCCAGCAGCTTACGGACAGACACTGAAGCTTTCTTT. Translation: CASSLRTDTEAFF. The variable domain in full, with the rest retrieved from reference TRBV5-5 and TRBJ1-1, is DAGVTQSPTHLIKTRGQQVTLRCSPISGHKSVSWYQQVLGQGPQFIFQYYEKEERGRGNFPDRFSARQFPNYSSELNVNALLLGDSALYLCASSLRTDTEAFFGQGTRLTVV.

This chain links TRBV5-6 with TRBJ2-5; 12 nucleotides match TRBD2. Trimming cost V 2 bases and J 0 bases; bases outside gene matches: 2. Germline V CDR1 and CDR2: SGHDT, YYEEEE. The CDR3 spans 16 residues. CDR3 region: CASSLGLAGYQETQYF. CDR3 nucleotide sequence: TGTGCCAGCAGCTTAGGACTAGCGGGGTACCAAGAGACCCAGTACTTC.

The chain is built from TRBV27 and TRBJ2-7; possible D gene TRBD1, 5 bases. The germline CDR1 and CDR2 sequences are MNHEY and SMNVEV (reference sequence). This CDR3 contains 15 residues. The V end was cut by 6 bases, the J end by 3 bases, with 18 bases between. CDR3 nucleotides: TGTGCCAGCAGCCCGCCCCTTCGACAGCTCTACGAGCAGTACTTC. Translated: CASSPPLRQLYEQYF.

V is TRBV4-1 and J is TRBJ1-2; 9 nucleotides align to TRBD1. The CDR3 runs 16 residues. The V gene's germline CDR1 is MGHRA and CDR2 YSYEKL. Trimming removed 1 base from V and 5 bases from J; junction bases left unmatched: 8. The CDR3 sequence: CASSQAPTGGRYGYTF. CDR3 nucleotide sequence: TGCGCCAGCAGCCAAGCACCGACAGGGGGAAGGTATGGCTACACCTTC.

The sample holds one count of this clone. At one end the junction does not follow the germline gene, possibly because of a read error. V and J are TRBV25-1 and TRBJ1-4, with TRBD1 as a possible D gene (5 bases). The CDR3 runs 14 residues. Germline-derived CDR1 and CDR2 are MGHDK and SYGVNS. The CDR3 loop reads CASSATGRGEKLLF. Written as DNA, the CDR3 is TGTGCCAGCAGTGCTACAGGAAGAGGAGAAAAACTGCTTTTT.

The genes are TRBV19 and TRBJ2-7, with 9 nucleotides matching TRBD1. The CDR3 covers 15 residues. Germline values: CDR1 LNHDA, CDR2 SQIVND (reference sequence). Trimming cost V 3 bases and J 4 bases; bases outside gene matches: 7. CDR3 sequence: CASSIRDRESYEQYF. DNA for the CDR3: TGTGCCAGTAGTATCCGGGACAGGGAGTCATACGAGCAGTACTTC.

The chain employs TRBV19 and TRBJ2-2, with D maybe TRBD1 (5 bases). Germline-derived CDR1 and CDR2 are LNHDA and SQIVND (reference sequence). V dropped 3 bases and J dropped 3 bases, with 11 bases sitting between them. CDR3 length: 15 residues. The CDR3 coding sequence is TGTGCCAGTAGTATTGGTAGCAGGGACACCGGGGAGCTGTTTTTT. This gives the protein CASSIGSRDTGELFF.

In this sample, this clone turned up once. This chain uses TRBV3-1 (or the pseudogene TRBV3-2) with TRBJ1-2, with D possibly TRBD1 on 5 matching bases. With 3 bases removed from V and 8 bases from J, the gap between germline ends came to 13 bases. This CDR3 spans 13 amino acids. Germline V gene sequence: CDR1 LGHDT, CDR2 YNNKEL (reference sequence). For the CDR3, the DNA is TGTGCCAGCAGCCAGGGGGAGGGCTTGGGCTACACCTTC. This encodes CASSQGEGLGYTF.

This clone was counted only a few times. The V and J genes are TRBV27 and TRBJ2-6; no reliable D call. Between the trimmed V and J ends, which lost 5 bases and 3 bases, there was a span of 23 bases. The CDR3 spans 19 residues. CDR1 is MNHEY, CDR2 SMNVEV, per germline (reference sequence). The CDR3 here is CASSTPRGAPPRGANVLTF. CDR3 sequence (DNA): TGTGCCAGCAGTACCCCCAGAGGAGCTCCTCCTCGTGGGGCCAACGTCCTGACTTTC.

The V and J genes are TRBV27 and TRBJ1-3; D is possibly TRBD1 (6 bases). There are 16 residues in the CDR3. Between the trimmed V and J ends, which lost 9 bases and 3 bases, there was a span of 21 bases. The germline CDR1 and CDR2 sequences are MNHEY and SMNVEV (reference sequence). DNA for the CDR3: TGTGCCAGTTCTTCCGAAGGGGGTACGAATGGAAACACCATATATTTT. It translates to CASSSEGGTNGNTIYF.

The chain combines TRBV7-9 with TRBJ1-1; D unresolved. Trimming removed 3 bases at V and 1 base at J, with 3 bases between. Germline V gene sequence: CDR1 SEHNR, CDR2 FQNEAQ (reference sequence). The CDR3 loop spans 12 amino acids. DNA for the CDR3: TGTGCCAGCAGCTTCGGGAACACTGAAGCTTTCTTT. Amino acids: CASSFGNTEAFF. Combining the CDR3 with reference TRBV7-9 and TRBJ1-1 gives the whole variable domain DTGVSQNPRHKITKRGQNVTFRCDPISEHNRLYWYRQTLGQGPEFLTYFQNEAQLEKSRLLSDRFSAERPKGSFSTLEIQRTEQGDSAMYLCASSFGNTEAFFGQGTRLTVV.

J is TRBJ1-2 and V is TRBV5-6, with a weak D call TRBD1 (5 bases). Trimming stripped 0 bases from V and 5 bases from J, with 8 bases between. Germline values: CDR1 SGHDT, CDR2 YYEEEE. The CDR3 has 13 residues. Here the CDR3 DNA reads TGTGCCAGCAGCTTGGGCAGGGATTATGGCTACACCTTC. Translating gives CASSLGRDYGYTF.

Remarks on this clone: Other DNA sequences of this sample code for an identical CDR3. This chain joins TRBV7-9 and TRBJ1-1, with 9 bases aligning to TRBD1. V dropped 5 bases and J dropped 1; count of bases not matched to a gene: 2. The CDR3 contains 14 residues. Germline CDR1 and CDR2: SEHNR and FQNEAQ (reference sequence). CDR3 loop: CASSLGQGNTEAFF. In DNA, the CDR3 is TGTGCCAGCAGCCTGGGACAGGGGAACACTGAAGCTTTCTTT. The full variable domain, rest sourced from reference TRBV7-9 and TRBJ1-1, is DTGVSQNPRHKITKRGQNVTFRCDPISEHNRLYWYRQTLGQGPEFLTYFQNEAQLEKSRLLSDRFSAERPKGSFSTLEIQRTEQGDSAMYLCASSLGQGNTEAFFGQGTRLTVV.

V is TRBV6-1 and J is TRBJ1-5, with 7 bases that match TRBD1. Germline-derived CDR1 and CDR2 are MNHNS and SASEGT. The V segment lost 4 bases and the J segment 0 bases; nucleotides outside the gene matches: 6. The CDR3 runs to 16 residues. CDR3 loop: CASSGLTGYSNQPQHF. In DNA form, the CDR3 reads TGTGCCAGCAGTGGCCTGACAGGGTATAGCAATCAGCCCCAGCATTTT.